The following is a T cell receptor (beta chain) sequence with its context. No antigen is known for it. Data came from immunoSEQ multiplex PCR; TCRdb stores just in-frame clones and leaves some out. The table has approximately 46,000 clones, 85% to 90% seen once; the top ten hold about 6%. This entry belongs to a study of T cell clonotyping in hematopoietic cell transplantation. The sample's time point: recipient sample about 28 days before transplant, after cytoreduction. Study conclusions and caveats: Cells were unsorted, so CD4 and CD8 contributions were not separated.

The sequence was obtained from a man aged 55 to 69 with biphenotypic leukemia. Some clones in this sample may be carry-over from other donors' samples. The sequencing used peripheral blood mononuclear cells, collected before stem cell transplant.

Here the CDR3 reads CASRRTGGKAFF. CDR3 in DNA: TGTGCCAGCAGACGGACAGGGGGCAAAGCTTTCTTT. The chain combines TRBV6-5 with TRBJ1-1; TRBD1 agrees at 11 bases. The CDR3 sequence is 12 residues long. V gave up 6 bases and J gave up 9 bases; unmatched junction bases: 3. Per germline, CDR1 MNHEY and CDR2 SVGAGI.